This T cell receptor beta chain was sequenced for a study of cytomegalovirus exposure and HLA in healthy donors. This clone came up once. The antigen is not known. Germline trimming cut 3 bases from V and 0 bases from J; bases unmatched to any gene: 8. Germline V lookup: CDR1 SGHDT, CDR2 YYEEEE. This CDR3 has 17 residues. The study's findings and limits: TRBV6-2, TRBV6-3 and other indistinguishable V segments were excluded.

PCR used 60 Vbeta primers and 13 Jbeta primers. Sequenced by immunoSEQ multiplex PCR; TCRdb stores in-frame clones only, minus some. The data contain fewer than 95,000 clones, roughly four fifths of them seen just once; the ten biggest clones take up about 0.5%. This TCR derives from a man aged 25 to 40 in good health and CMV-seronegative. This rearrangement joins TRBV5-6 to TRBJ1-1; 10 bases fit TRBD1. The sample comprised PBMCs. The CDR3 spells CASSSGQGPTMNTEAFF. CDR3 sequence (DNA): TGTGCCAGCAGCTCGGGACAGGGGCCGACAATGAACACTGAAGCTTTCTTT.